The rows below give T cell receptor beta chains drawn from one sample of a study of neurological immune-mediated disorders. Using its own MiXCR run on the 5' RACE reads, TCRdb lists one record per CDR3 protein. Of fewer than 65,000 distinct CDR3 sequences in the sample, 10% to 13% were seen once. Sample: PBMCs. The receptors stem from a man in his 70s with HTLV-1-associated myelopathy (HAM/TSP). Each CDR3 is given with its conserved first and last residue. D genes are given only for firm matches. Size values are once, few and many counts, or a class for expanded clones, and some rows have none.

D gene: TRBD1; clone size: many; J gene: TRBJ2-3; V gene: TRBV7-3; CDR3 DNA: TGTGCCAGCAGCTCAACCGGGACAGACACAGATACGCAGTATTTT; CDR3 protein: CASSSTGTDTDTQYF
D gene: .; clone size: few; J gene: TRBJ1-1; V gene: TRBV5-1; CDR3 DNA: TGCGCCAGCAGCTTGCAGGGAGGGGGCACTGAAGCTTTCTTT; CDR3 protein: CASSLQGGGTEAFF
D gene: .; clone size: many; J gene: TRBJ2-3; V gene: TRBV7-2; CDR3 DNA: TGTGCCAGCAGCCTCGCATTGACCGGGAAGACGCAGTATTTT; CDR3 protein: CASSLALTGKTQYF
D gene: .; clone size: many; J gene: TRBJ2-2; V gene: TRBV11-2; CDR3 DNA: TGTGCCAGCAGCTCTCGGGACAAATACACCGGGGAGCTGTTTTTT; CDR3 protein: CASSSRDKYTGELFF
D gene: .; clone size: many; J gene: TRBJ2-1; V gene: TRBV20-1; CDR3 DNA: TGCAGTGCTAGAGACCTCAGAAAGGGAGGTGAGCAGTTCTTC; CDR3 protein: CSARDLRKGGEQFF
D gene: .; clone size: many; J gene: TRBJ1-5; V gene: TRBV3-1; CDR3 DNA: TGTGCCAGCAGCCAACGGGCCGCGGACCAGCCCCAGCATTTT; CDR3 protein: CASSQRAADQPQHF
D gene: TRBD2; clone size: many; J gene: TRBJ2-2; V gene: TRBV7-6; CDR3 DNA: TGTGCCAGCAGCTCCCCGTGGCGGGAGTCCGGGGAGCTGTTTTTT; CDR3 protein: CASSSPWRESGELFF
D gene: .; clone size: many; J gene: TRBJ2-7; V gene: TRBV20-1; CDR3 DNA: TGCAGTGCTAGACTCCTAACCTACGAGCAGTACTTC; CDR3 protein: CSARLLTYEQYF
D gene: .; clone size: many; J gene: TRBJ2-3; V gene: TRBV7-2; CDR3 DNA: TGTGCCAGCAGCTTAAGGGGGGGGGCAGGGACAACAGATACGCAGTATTTT; CDR3 protein: CASSLRGGAGTTDTQYF
D gene: .; clone size: many; J gene: TRBJ2-1; V gene: TRBV12-3/TRBV12-4; CDR3 DNA: TGTGCCAGCAGTTTCCTCGATGAGCAGTTCTTC; CDR3 protein: CASSFLDEQFF
D gene: TRBD2; clone size: many; J gene: TRBJ2-5; V gene: TRBV18; CDR3 DNA: TGTGCCAGCTCAAAAACTGGGACTAGCGGGAAAGAGACCCAGTACTTC; CDR3 protein: CASSKTGTSGKETQYF
D gene: .; clone size: many; J gene: TRBJ2-2; V gene: TRBV15; CDR3 DNA: TGTGCCACCAGCAGAGATCGGGTAGGGGAGCTGTTTTTT; CDR3 protein: CATSRDRVGELFF
D gene: TRBD1; clone size: .; J gene: TRBJ2-2; V gene: TRBV4-3; CDR3 DNA: TGCGCCAGCAGCCCCTCCGGGACAGGGGTTACCGGGGAGCTGTTTTTT; CDR3 protein: CASSPSGTGVTGELFF
D gene: .; clone size: many; J gene: TRBJ2-3; V gene: TRBV6-2/TRBV6-3; CDR3 DNA: TGTGCCAGCAGCCACTTCAGCGGACACACAGATACGCAGTATTTT; CDR3 protein: CASSHFSGHTDTQYF
D gene: .; clone size: many; J gene: TRBJ2-7; V gene: TRBV6-1; CDR3 DNA: TGTGCCAGCAGTGAAGGCATTTCGGCCGAGCAGTACTTC; CDR3 protein: CASSEGISAEQYF
D gene: TRBD2; clone size: many; J gene: TRBJ2-2; V gene: TRBV5-1; CDR3 DNA: TGCGCCAGCAGCTTGGTCCTAGCGGCGAACACCGGGGAGCTGTTTTTT; CDR3 protein: CASSLVLAANTGELFF
D gene: .; clone size: many; J gene: TRBJ2-5; V gene: TRBV7-7; CDR3 DNA: TGTGCCAGCAGCTTACTCGGGCGCGGGCAAGAGACCCAGTACTTC; CDR3 protein: CASSLLGRGQETQYF
D gene: TRBD2; clone size: many; J gene: TRBJ2-7; V gene: TRBV7-9; CDR3 DNA: TGTGCCAGCAGCTTACGGACTAGCGAATTGAACGAGCAGTACTTC; CDR3 protein: CASSLRTSELNEQYF
D gene: TRBD2; clone size: many; J gene: TRBJ2-3; V gene: TRBV4-1; CDR3 DNA: TGCGCCAGCAGACGAATCTTAAGCGGGAGCCAGGATACGCAGTATTTT; CDR3 protein: CASRRILSGSQDTQYF
D gene: .; clone size: many; J gene: TRBJ1-1; V gene: TRBV20-1; CDR3 DNA: TGCAGTGCCCAGAAGAACACTGAAGCTTTCTTT; CDR3 protein: CSAQKNTEAFF
D gene: .; clone size: many; J gene: TRBJ2-7; V gene: TRBV12-3/TRBV12-4; CDR3 DNA: TGTGCCAGCAGTTCGTATCGGGAGCAGTACTTC; CDR3 protein: CASSSYREQYF
D gene: .; clone size: many; J gene: TRBJ2-2; V gene: TRBV7-3; CDR3 DNA: TGTGCCAGCAGCCCAACAACGACCGGGGAGCTGTTTTTT; CDR3 protein: CASSPTTTGELFF
D gene: TRBD1; clone size: many; J gene: TRBJ2-6; V gene: TRBV12-3/TRBV12-4; CDR3 DNA: TGTGCCAGCAGTTTTCAGGGGACAGGCCGCTCTGGGGCCAACGTCCTGACTTTC; CDR3 protein: CASSFQGTGRSGANVLTF
D gene: TRBD1; clone size: many; J gene: TRBJ1-2; V gene: TRBV9; CDR3 DNA: TGTGCCAGCAGCGCCGGGACAGGGGGCGGCTACACCTTC; CDR3 protein: CASSAGTGGGYTF
D gene: TRBD2; clone size: .; J gene: TRBJ2-1; V gene: TRBV20-1; CDR3 DNA: TGCAGTGCTATAGTGTTAGCGGGAGTTTGGGATGAGCAGTTCTTC; CDR3 protein: CSAIVLAGVWDEQFF
D gene: TRBD1; clone size: many; J gene: TRBJ1-4; V gene: TRBV28; CDR3 DNA: TGTGCCAGCAGTTTATCATGGGACAGGGACGAAAAACTGTTTTTT; CDR3 protein: CASSLSWDRDEKLFF